The clone carrying this T cell receptor (beta chain) has only a few counts. Its matching antigen is unknown. The length of the CDR3 is 12 residues. V was trimmed by 0 bases and J by 10 bases, leaving 10 bases between them. The sample comes from a study of T-cell reconstitution after alpha-beta-depleted transplantation in children. Study-level points and caveats: Some patients showed high day-60 TCRbeta diversity, which derived from surviving recipient T cells and thymic progenitors. Newly made T cells mostly supplied T-cell counts and diversity one year after transplant. Two months or so post-transplant, alpha-beta T cells reportedly derived from several hundred expanded graft clones.

For TCRbeta, the library was prepared with unique molecular identifiers. TCRdb re-derived calls from the PCR reads in MiXCR, one entry per CDR3 protein. In the table there are roughly 490,000 distinct CDR3 sequences, approximately 10% of which are singletons. The sequences come from PBMCs, mostly from graft donor cells, collected 180 days after TCRalphabeta/CD19-depleted stem cell transplant. The gene calls are TRBV23-1 and TRBJ2-7; D uncertain. TRBV23-1 is labeled an ORF, and its function is uncertain. The TCR was taken from a female patient aged 2 to 10 who had a stem cell transplant for aplastic anemia, so the T cells may come from the graft donor. The CDR3 sequence: CASSQSPLTQYF. CDR3 DNA: TGCGCCAGCAGTCAATCTCCGCTCACCCAGTACTTC.